This TCR beta chain was found in a study of CD8 T cells in Susac syndrome. After extraction with the RNeasy kit, about 0.45 to 1 ug of the RNA was reverse transcribed using random hexamers. MiXCR was run by TCRdb on the immunoSEQ multiplex PCR reads, yielding one entry per CDR3 protein. The repertoire holds 150,000 to 160,000 distinct CDR3 sequences, with 94% as singletons. As for this clonotype: No antigen is known for it.

Germline lookup yields CDR1 SGHRS and CDR2 YFSETQ. V lost 2 bases, J lost 3 bases, and 12 bases lay in between. The CDR3 has 14 amino acids. Broader study findings: It was acknowledged by the study that relatively few individuals were included in its TCR sequencing and HLA analysis.

The TCR was taken from a human donor with multiple sclerosis. J is TRBJ2-7 and V is TRBV5-1; D possibly uses TRBD1 or TRBD2 (5 bases each). Sequencing was carried out using CD8+ T cells from PBMCs. The DNA for the CDR3 is TGCGCCAGCAGCTTCGGGACGGAAAACTACGAGCAGTACTTC. It encodes CASSFGTENYEQYF.